These 32 T cell receptor beta chains came from one sample sequenced in a study of cytomegalovirus exposure and HLA in healthy donors. Researchers ran the PCR with 60 Vbeta and 13 Jbeta primers. TCRdb's table, derived via immunoSEQ multiplex PCR, lists solely in-frame clones and lacks some. The record lists about 130,000 clones, of which the ten most abundant hold more than 1%. Source material: PBMCs. The receptors stem from a man between 18 and 29 years old in good health and CMV-seronegative.

The gene calls are TRBV19 and TRBJ1-1, with D uncertain. Trimming removed 7 bases at V and 5 bases at J, with 23 bases between. The V gene's germline CDR1 is LNHDA and CDR2 SQIVND (reference sequence). The CDR3 contains 16 residues. CDR3 sequence reads: CASTATWAPAGTEAFF. As DNA, the CDR3 is TGTGCCAGTACCGCGACCTGGGCACCTGCGGGGACTGAAGCTTTCTTT.

This chain uses TRBV27 with TRBJ2-1; 9 bases match TRBD1. The germline V gene encodes CDR1 MNHEY and CDR2 SMNVEV (reference sequence). The CDR3 contains 16 residues. V trimming: 6 bases; J trimming: 4 bases; junction bases outside the gene matches: 10. Here the CDR3 reads CASSPGRDRVYNEQFF. The CDR3, as DNA: TGTGCCAGCAGCCCTGGACGGGACAGGGTGTACAATGAGCAGTTCTTC.

Regarding this clone: Within the sample, other DNA sequences also encode this same CDR3. This chain links TRBV4-1 with TRBJ1-6, with D possibly TRBD1 on 6 matching bases. Germline V gene lookup returns CDR1 MGHRA and CDR2 YSYEKL. Trimming shortened V by 4 bases and J by 4 bases, and 17 bases separated the two germline ends. The CDR3 contains 17 residues. Here the CDR3 reads CASSLGAARGYNSPLHF. The CDR3 nucleotides read TGCGCCAGCAGCCTCGGCGCGGCCAGGGGATATAATTCACCCCTCCACTTT.

On this clone: Compared with germline, one end of the junction differs, possibly owing to a read error. The chain is built from TRBV18 and TRBJ1-2, with unresolved D. The CDR3 is 14 residues long. Germline V gene lookup returns CDR1 KGHSH and CDR2 LQKENI. The CDR3 loop reads CASSRGDANYGYAF. The CDR3 nucleotides are TGTGCCAGCTCAAGAGGTGATGCTAACTATGGCTACGCCTTC.

This chain links TRBV6-1 with TRBJ1-5; no reliable D call. Trimming left V 3 bases short and J 5 bases short, with 11 bases between. Germline CDR1 MNHNS, CDR2 SASEGT. The CDR3 consists of 14 residues. Written as DNA, the CDR3 is TGTGCCAGCAGTGAGTTTTGGAGTTATCAGCCCCAGCATTTT. Translation: CASSEFWSYQPQHF.

This chain joins TRBV18 and TRBJ2-1; the D gene is possibly TRBD2 (6 bases). CDR3 length: 12 residues. Per the germline V gene, CDR1 is KGHSH and CDR2 is LQKENI. V was clipped by 2 bases and J by 14 bases, with 13 bases between them. CDR3 protein: CASSPSLGEEFF. CDR3 in DNA: TGTGCCAGCTCACCATCGTTGGGGGAGGAGTTCTTC.

This sequence joins TRBV6-5 and TRBJ2-7; possibly TRBD1 for D (5 bases). Germline-derived CDR1 and CDR2 are MNHEY and SVGAGI. V was clipped by 6 bases and J by 0 bases, with 9 bases between them. This CDR3 region has 13 residues. The CDR3 region has the DNA TGTGCCAGCAGGACACAGGTCTCCTACGAGCAGTACTTC. This translates into CASRTQVSYEQYF.

The chain recombines TRBV28 with TRBJ2-7; 8 bases fit TRBD1. Germline V gene data show CDR1 as MDHEN and CDR2 as SYDVKM. V lost 6 bases, J lost 7 bases, and 11 bases stayed unmatched. The CDR3 is 14 amino acids. CDR3 DNA sequence: TGTGCCAGCAGCCCCCCGGGACAGGCCAGGGAGCAGTACTTC. This sequence encodes CASSPPGQAREQYF.

This sequence joins TRBV5-5 and TRBJ2-7; 8 bases agree with TRBD2. This CDR3 is built from 14 residues. Germline CDR1 and CDR2: SGHKS and YYEKEE (reference sequence). V was pared by 3 bases and J by 0 bases, with 2 bases of the junction left unmatched. CDR3 DNA sequence: TGTGCCAGCAGCTGGGGACTAGGCTCCTACGAGCAGTACTTC. Amino acids: CASSWGLGSYEQYF.

J is TRBJ1-2 and V is TRBV27; possibly TRBD1 for D (5 bases). Deletions cut 0 bases from V and 6 bases from J, with 8 bases between. The CDR3 totals 13 residues. Germline lookup yields CDR1 MNHEY and CDR2 SMNVEV (reference sequence). CDR3 protein: CASSLSSGNGYTF. The CDR3 nucleotides are TGTGCCAGCAGTTTATCATCAGGGAATGGCTACACCTTC.

The rearrangement uses TRBV27 and TRBJ1-4; D is unclear. This CDR3 has 13 residues. V lost 6 bases and J 3 bases, leaving 8 bases between the germline ends. CDR1 and CDR2 from the germline V gene are MNHEY and SMNVEV (reference sequence). The CDR3 loop is CASRRWANEKLFF. In nucleotides, the CDR3 is TGTGCCAGCAGGCGGTGGGCTAATGAAAAACTGTTTTTT. Variable domain in full (rest from reference TRBV27 and TRBJ1-4): EAQVTQNPRYLITVTGKKLTVTCSQNMNHEYMSWYRQDPGLGLRQIYYSMNVEVTDKGDVPEGYKVSRKEKRNFPLILESPSPNQTSLYFCASRRWANEKLFFGSGTQLSVL.

The V and J genes are TRBV5-1 and TRBJ1-2, with D maybe TRBD1 (6 bases). Germline-derived CDR1 and CDR2 are SGHRS and YFSETQ. The CDR3 spans 16 residues. V was clipped by 0 bases and J by 6 bases, with 18 bases between them. The chain's CDR3 is CASSLGLQGSTNGYTF. The DNA for the CDR3 is TGCGCCAGCAGCTTGGGCCTACAGGGTTCAACTAATGGCTACACCTTC. The full variable domain, its missing parts supplied by reference TRBV5-1 and TRBJ1-2, is KAGVTQTPRYLIKTRGQQVTLSCSPISGHRSVSWYQQTPGQGLQFLFEYFSETQRNKGNFPGRFSGRQFSNSRSEMNVSTLELGDSALYLCASSLGLQGSTNGYTFGSGTRLTVV.

The V gene is TRBV2, the J gene TRBJ2-1; TRBD2 agrees at 7 bases. Trimming at V came to 5 bases and at J to 9 bases, leaving 10 bases not matched to a gene. Germline CDR1 is SNHLY and CDR2 is FYNNEI. CDR3 length: 14 residues. For the CDR3, the DNA is TGTGCCAGCAGTTCAGCGGGATCTGGGGCTGAGCAGTTCTTC. Its translation: CASSSAGSGAEQFF.

The chain employs TRBV27 and TRBJ1-5, with D uncertain. This CDR3 is built from 17 residues. From germline, CDR1 is MNHEY and CDR2 SMNVEV (reference sequence). Trimming took 2 bases from V and 1 from J, leaving 15 bases between them. The CDR3 sequence: CASSLRVGVGSNQPQHF. For the CDR3, the DNA is TGTGCCAGCAGTTTAAGGGTCGGGGTTGGAAGCAATCAGCCCCAGCATTTT.

J is TRBJ2-2 and V is TRBV6-1, with D uncertain. The CDR3 extends over 15 amino acids. Germline loops: CDR1 MNHNS, CDR2 SASEGT. V gave up 5 bases and J gave up 1 base, with 11 bases separating them. The CDR3 here is CASSMTHQNTGELFF. In DNA, the CDR3 is TGTGCCAGCAGTATGACACACCAGAACACCGGGGAGCTGTTTTTT.

This chain uses TRBV29-1 with TRBJ2-3; weak D call: TRBD2 (7 bases). The V gene's germline CDR1 is SQVTM and CDR2 ANQGSEA. Trimming cost V 5 bases and J 2 bases, with 20 bases left between them. This CDR3 region has 16 residues. This CDR3 is CSVQGGGHPVTDTQYF. The DNA of the CDR3 is TGCAGCGTTCAAGGGGGGGGGCACCCAGTCACAGATACGCAGTATTTT.

The rearrangement joins TRBV27 to TRBJ2-7; D is unresolved. Germline V CDR1 and CDR2: MNHEY, SMNVEV (reference sequence). Trimming cost V 5 bases and J 3 bases, with 11 bases left between them. This CDR3 region has 13 residues. In DNA form, the CDR3 reads TGTGCCAGCAGTAGCGCGAACGGCTACGAGCAGTACTTC. It codes for CASSSANGYEQYF.

The V and J genes are TRBV6-1 and TRBJ1-5, with D tentatively TRBD1 (6 bases). The CDR3 covers 17 residues. Germline V gene data show CDR1 as MNHNS and CDR2 as SASEGT. Trimming removed 2 bases from V and 0 bases from J, with 14 bases in between. CDR3 bases: TGTGCCAGCAGTGAAACGACCCGGACAGTTAGCAATCAGCCCCAGCATTTT. Protein sequence: CASSETTRTVSNQPQHF.

This chain connects TRBV30 to TRBJ1-2, with unresolved D. CDR3 length: 13 amino acids. Germline CDR1 is GTSNPN and CDR2 is SVGIG (reference sequence). V was shortened by 0 bases and J by 2 bases, with 7 bases between the two germline ends. CDR3 sequence: CAWSVRRNYGYTF. In nucleotides, the CDR3 is TGTGCCTGGAGTGTACGCAGAAACTATGGCTACACCTTC.

This chain links TRBV5-6 with TRBJ2-1; a possible D gene is TRBD2 (6 bases). Trimming stripped 4 bases from V and 5 bases from J, with 16 bases between. Germline CDR1 SGHDT, CDR2 YYEEEE. The CDR3 consists of 15 residues. The CDR3: CASSGTGTPDNEQFF. The CDR3 DNA reads as TGTGCCAGCAGCGGGACCGGGACTCCTGACAATGAGCAGTTCTTC.

The CDR3 reads CASSPLGQGPTKAFF. The CDR3 DNA reads TGTGCCAGTAGTCCCCTTGGGCAGGGGCCCACGAAGGCTTTCTTT. The V call is TRBV19, the J call TRBJ1-1; possibly TRBD1 for D (6 bases). In germline, CDR1 is LNHDA, CDR2 SQIVND (reference sequence). The CDR3 is made up of 15 amino acids. V was cut by 5 bases and J by 11 bases, with 24 bases left in between.

This chain links TRBV27 with TRBJ1-5; D perhaps matches TRBD1 (5 bases). V was pared by 5 bases and J by 4 bases, with 15 bases between. In germline, CDR1 is MNHEY, CDR2 SMNVEV (reference sequence). The CDR3 has 15 residues. This CDR3 is CASSPRDPWNQPQHF. The DNA of the CDR3 is TGTGCCAGCAGTCCCAGGGATCCCTGGAATCAGCCCCAGCATTTT.

The genes are TRBV19 and TRBJ1-1, with TRBD1 matching over 10 bases. CDR1 and CDR2 (germline): LNHDA, SQIVND (reference sequence). J gave up 0 bases and V 4 bases, and 2 bases lay outside the gene matches. The CDR3 spans 15 residues. The CDR3 nucleotides read TGTGCCAGTAGTAGGGGGACAGGGGTGAACACTGAAGCTTTCTTT. It translates to CASSRGTGVNTEAFF.

A word on this clone: Other DNA sequences of this sample code for an identical CDR3. V gene TRBV29-1 combines with J gene TRBJ1-1, with D maybe TRBD1 (5 bases). The V end lost 5 bases, the J end lost 5 bases, and 9 bases lay between the germline ends. The CDR3 covers 11 residues. From germline, CDR1 is SQVTM and CDR2 ANQGSEA. The CDR3 here is CSVQGATEAFF. DNA for the CDR3: TGCAGCGTTCAGGGCGCAACTGAAGCTTTCTTT.

The rearrangement joins TRBV30 to TRBJ2-7; D gene uncertain. The CDR3 has 13 amino acids. CDR1 is GTSNPN, CDR2 SVGIG, per germline (reference sequence). CDR3 sequence reads: CAHNRQVNYEQYF. DNA of the CDR3: TGTGCTCACAACCGGCAGGTGAACTACGAGCAGTACTTC.

This chain links TRBV10-3 with TRBJ2-2; D possibly corresponds to TRBD1 (6 bases). Between the trimmed V and J ends, which lost 6 bases and 8 bases, there was a span of 16 bases. The germline gives CDR1 ENHRY, CDR2 SYGVKD. This CDR3 region has 14 residues. The chain's CDR3 is CAIRRSGDSGELFF. The DNA of the CDR3 is TGTGCCATCAGGAGATCAGGGGATTCTGGGGAGCTGTTTTTT.

The chain is built from TRBV5-1 and TRBJ2-7; 7 bases match TRBD1. V lost 1 base to trimming and J lost 0 bases; unmatched junction nucleotides: 10. Germline lookup yields CDR1 SGHRS and CDR2 YFSETQ. The CDR3 sequence is 17 residues long. The CDR3 region has the DNA TGCGCCAGCAGCTTGAAACCGGGACAGATGAGCTCCTACGAGCAGTACTTC. This codes for CASSLKPGQMSSYEQYF.

The J gene is TRBJ1-4, the V gene TRBV4-2; 8 bases agree with TRBD1. V lost 1 base to trimming and J lost 5 bases; unmatched junction nucleotides: 6. The CDR3 sequence is 16 residues long. The V gene's germline CDR1 is LGHNA and CDR2 YNFKEQ. The CDR3 is CASSQGSDRENEKLFF. The CDR3 region has the DNA TGTGCCAGCAGCCAAGGCTCGGACAGGGAGAATGAAAAACTGTTTTTT.

The genes are TRBV18 and TRBJ2-5, with D perhaps TRBD1 (5 bases). Germline V CDR1 and CDR2: KGHSH, LQKENI. The CDR3 totals 12 residues. The V end lost 2 bases, the J end lost 9 bases, and 10 bases lay between the germline ends. CDR3 protein: CASSPDRPPQYF. The DNA of the CDR3 is TGTGCCAGCTCACCAGACAGACCTCCCCAGTACTTC.

V usage is TRBV18 and J usage is TRBJ1-1; D is unclear. The CDR3 has 11 amino acids. Germline CDR1 is KGHSH and CDR2 is LQKENI. V was cut by 3 bases and J by 8 bases, with 7 bases left in between. CDR3 sequence (DNA): TGTGCCAGCTCACCGAAGGAGGAAGCTTTCTTT. Translating gives CASSPKEEAFF.

The chain couples TRBV21-1 to TRBJ2-3; the table's TRBD1 call for D was not verified on the DNA. TRBV21-1 is deemed a pseudogene. The CDR3 totals 14 residues. The CDR3 DNA reads as TGTGCCAGGGACCCCAGCAGGGTTGCAGATACGCAGTATTTT. Protein product: CARDPSRVADTQYF.

This chain connects TRBV5-8 to TRBJ1-2, with 8 bases fitting TRBD1. The J segment lost 8 bases and the V segment lost 1 base, leaving 10 bases of the junction unmatched. Germline loops: CDR1 SGHTS, CDR2 YDEGEE. The CDR3 runs 15 residues. CDR3 sequence: CASSLTQGAPRGYTF. CDR3 nucleotide sequence: TGTGCCAGCAGCTTGACCCAGGGGGCGCCGAGAGGCTACACCTTC. Full variable domain (rest looked up from reference TRBV5-8 and TRBJ1-2): EAGVTQSPTHLIKTRGQQATLRCSPISGHTSVYWYQQALGLGLQFLLWYDEGEERNRGNFPPRFSGRQFPNYSSELNVNALELEDSALYLCASSLTQGAPRGYTFGSGTRLTVV.